The 22 T cell receptor beta chains below were found in one sample sequenced in a study of OX40 agonist ivuxolimab in advanced cancers. Profiled with immunoSEQ multiplex PCR; TCRdb holds only in-frame clones, not every one. The sample holds tens of thousands of clones, 91% seen once. The material sequenced was CD4+ or CD8+ T cells sorted from blood, taken in a trial of the OX40 agonist ivuxolimab. All receptors come from an adult with an advanced solid tumor such as melanoma, head and neck, liver or kidney cancer.

The chain uses TRBV11-3 and TRBJ2-1, with 8 bases matching TRBD1. V shed 3 bases, J shed 6 bases, and the junction held 10 bases outside the gene matches. This CDR3 is built from 16 residues. The germline V gene encodes CDR1 SGHNT and CDR2 YENEEA. The CDR3 coding sequence is TGTGCCAGCAGCTTTTCAGGGGGCAAGTTAGGCAATGAGCAGTTCTTC. Its protein is CASSFSGGKLGNEQFF.

In this sample, this clone turned up a few times. This CDR3 reads CASSFLVGGGYTF. The CDR3 nucleotides are TGTGCCAGCAGTTTTCTTGTGGGGGGCGGCTACACCTTC. This chain joins TRBV28 and TRBJ1-2; perhaps TRBD1 as D (6 bases). CDR1 and CDR2 (germline): MDHEN, SYDVKM. Trimming stripped 3 bases from V and 8 bases from J, with 13 bases between. This CDR3 is 13 amino acids long.

CDR3 in amino acids: CASSLPRQTEAFF. The CDR3 region has the DNA TGTGCCAGCAGTCTACCAAGACAGACTGAAGCTTTCTTT. The J gene is TRBJ1-1, the V gene TRBV28; TRBD1 is a possible D gene (5 bases). Trimming took off 5 bases at V and 5 bases at J, with 12 bases between the two ends. Germline V gives CDR1 MDHEN, CDR2 SYDVKM. The CDR3 sequence is 13 residues long.

V and J are TRBV6-5 and TRBJ1-3, with D unresolved. This CDR3 has 13 residues. Trimming removed 6 bases from V and 5 bases from J, with 11 bases in between. CDR1 is MNHEY, CDR2 SVGAGI, per germline. As DNA, the CDR3 is TGTGCCAGCAGAACGGCAGCCAGAAACACCATATATTTT. Translating gives CASRTAARNTIYF.

The chain has TRBV18 and TRBJ2-3; 9 nucleotides agree with TRBD2. The junction had 9 bases not matched to a gene; V was cut back by 3 bases and J by 5 bases. The length of the CDR3 is 16 residues. Germline CDR1 reads KGHSH; CDR2 reads LQKENI. This CDR3 is CASSPLAGEVRDTQYF. Here the CDR3 DNA reads TGTGCCAGCTCACCTTTAGCGGGAGAGGTTAGAGATACGCAGTATTTT.

In its sample, this clone was seen once. The chain uses TRBV6-6 and TRBJ2-2, with no clear D. The CDR3 is made up of 14 amino acids. V was trimmed by 0 bases and J by 3 bases, leaving 5 bases between them. Per germline, CDR1 MNHNY and CDR2 SVGAGI (reference sequence). The CDR3 sequence is CASSYSGDTGELFF. The CDR3, as DNA: TGTGCCAGCAGTTACTCAGGCGACACCGGGGAGCTGTTTTTT.

The rearrangement joins TRBV11-2 to TRBJ2-7; D is undetermined. The germline V gene has CDR1 SGHAT and CDR2 FQNNGV. Trimming removed 5 bases from V and 2 bases from J, with 16 bases in between. The CDR3 has 15 amino acids. For the CDR3, the DNA is TGTGCCAGCAGCCCCCCCGGACCCATGACCTACGAGCAGTACTTC. It specifies CASSPPGPMTYEQYF.

The CDR3 nucleotides read TGTGCCAGCAGTTATGGGCAGCCAAATTCACCCCTCCACTTT. It specifies CASSYGQPNSPLHF. This chain links TRBV6-5 with TRBJ1-6; D call uncertain. V was clipped by 3 bases and J by 7 bases, with 10 bases between them. CDR3 length equals 14 residues. CDR1 is MNHEY and CDR2 is SVGAGI in the germline V gene.

The rearrangement links TRBV7-9 to TRBJ2-1, with TRBD2 matching 16 bases. The CDR3 sequence is 17 residues long. Trimming cost V 4 bases and J 7 bases; bases outside gene matches: 7. CDR1 is SEHNR, CDR2 FQNEAQ, per germline (reference sequence). In DNA, the CDR3 is TGTGCCAGCAGCTCCAGCGGGACTAGCGGGAGGGTTAATGAGCAGTTCTTC. It encodes CASSSSGTSGRVNEQFF.

The rearrangement uses TRBV7-9 and TRBJ2-7, with no clear D. The CDR3 contains 12 residues. V was pared by 5 bases and J by 2 bases, with 7 bases between. Germline V gene lookup returns CDR1 SEHNR and CDR2 FQNEAQ (reference sequence). The chain's CDR3 is CASSPVAYEQYF. The CDR3 nucleotides read TGTGCCAGCAGCCCCGTGGCCTACGAGCAGTACTTC.

This rearrangement joins TRBV5-1 to TRBJ2-5; unclear D gene. The V gene lost 0 bases and the J gene lost 5 bases, with 2 bases spanning the gap. The CDR3 covers 11 residues. Germline CDR1 is SGHRS and CDR2 is YFSETQ. The CDR3 reads CASSLAETQYF. As DNA, the CDR3 is TGCGCCAGCAGCTTGGCGGAGACCCAGTACTTC.

The V call is TRBV9, the J call TRBJ2-1; the match to TRBD1 covers 12 bases. The V and J ends lost 2 bases and 8 bases, in that order; junction bases with no gene match: 11. The germline V gene has CDR1 SGDLS and CDR2 YYNGEE. The CDR3 totals 17 residues. The CDR3 DNA reads TGTGCCAGCAGCGTCCTTGTCCGGGACAGGGGGCGCGATGAGCAGTTCTTC. Its translation is CASSVLVRDRGRDEQFF.

V gene TRBV28 combines with J gene TRBJ1-2; D is undetermined. The V gene lost 8 bases and the J gene lost 3 bases, with 16 bases spanning the gap. The CDR3 is made up of 14 amino acids. The germline gives CDR1 MDHEN, CDR2 SYDVKM. CDR3 DNA: TGTGCCAGCGGACCGGCCGGCCCCGACTATGGCTACACCTTC. Translated, it gives CASGPAGPDYGYTF.

This rearrangement joins TRBV27 to TRBJ2-5; no definite D call. The CDR3 length is 11 residues. V was shortened by 4 bases and J by 11 bases, with 11 bases between the two germline ends. Germline loops: CDR1 MNHEY, CDR2 SMNVEV (reference sequence). The CDR3: CASSSGTAQYF. The CDR3 region has the DNA TGTGCCAGCAGTTCAGGAACGGCGCAGTACTTC.

J is TRBJ2-7 and V is TRBV19; 8 bases match TRBD1. Trimming cost V 3 bases and J 3 bases; bases outside gene matches: 10. This CDR3 is built from 16 residues. CDR1 is LNHDA and CDR2 is SQIVND in the germline V gene (reference sequence). CDR3 protein: CASSIGGGQGGYEQYF. The CDR3 DNA reads as TGTGCCAGTAGTATTGGAGGAGGACAGGGCGGCTACGAGCAGTACTTC.

The chain combines TRBV9 with TRBJ2-2; unclear D gene. V was cut by 0 bases and J by 5 bases, with 20 bases left in between. This CDR3 contains 18 residues. Germline V CDR1 and CDR2: SGDLS, YYNGEE. Here the CDR3 reads CASSVAVIGYGWTGELFF. The CDR3 nucleotides are TGTGCCAGCAGCGTAGCCGTGATCGGGTACGGGTGGACCGGGGAGCTGTTTTTT.

This clone was detected once. The chain is built from TRBV10-3 and TRBJ1-2, with D hard to call. This CDR3 region has 17 residues. Trimming cost V 4 bases and J 6 bases, with 24 bases left between them. Germline assignment: CDR1 ENHRY and CDR2 SYGVKD. The CDR3 protein is CAISGSSIGVQVDGYTF. CDR3 nucleotide sequence: TGTGCCATCAGTGGATCGTCAATCGGCGTCCAAGTGGATGGCTACACCTTC.

This chain joins TRBV29-1 and TRBJ2-7, with D perhaps being TRBD1 or TRBD2 (5 bases each). The V end lost 7 bases, the J end lost 7 bases, and 17 bases lay between the germline ends. The CDR3 has 12 residues. The germline V gene encodes CDR1 SQVTM and CDR2 ANQGSEA. This chain's CDR3 is CSAETWGSEQYF. CDR3 coding DNA: TGCAGCGCAGAGACGTGGGGGTCAGAGCAGTACTTC.

The chain employs TRBV11-2 and TRBJ2-3; TRBD2 agrees at 10 bases. Trimming at V came to 4 bases and at J to 1 base, leaving 5 bases not matched to a gene. The CDR3 contains 16 residues. Germline V gene sequence: CDR1 SGHAT, CDR2 FQNNGV. Here the CDR3 reads CASSWLAGERTDTQYF. The CDR3 nucleotides are TGTGCCAGCAGCTGGCTAGCGGGAGAACGCACAGATACGCAGTATTTT.

The rearrangement uses TRBV9 and TRBJ2-5; D is perhaps TRBD2 (6 bases). Trimming took 1 base from V and 4 from J, leaving 8 bases between them. This CDR3 is built from 13 residues. Germline-derived CDR1 and CDR2 are SGDLS and YYNGEE. For the CDR3, the DNA is TGTGCCAGCAGCGTATTCGGGGGAGAGACCCAGTACTTC. Amino acid sequence: CASSVFGGETQYF.

This clone was picked up one time. The chain employs TRBV14 and TRBJ1-1, with D perhaps TRBD1 (5 bases). This CDR3 is built from 13 residues. Trimming took off 9 bases at V and 6 bases at J, with 17 bases between the two ends. CDR1 is SGHDN, CDR2 FVKESK, per germline. CDR3 DNA: TGTGCCAGTCATTTTTCAGGGCGACCTGAAGCTTTCTTT. Residues: CASHFSGRPEAFF.

The V and J genes are TRBV28 and TRBJ1-2; D perhaps matches TRBD1 (5 bases). Germline V gives CDR1 MDHEN, CDR2 SYDVKM. With 6 bases removed from V and 4 bases from J, the gap between germline ends came to 24 bases. This CDR3 comprises 17 residues. CDR3 in amino acids: CASSRTVGGGKGYGYTF. The CDR3 DNA reads as TGTGCCAGCAGCCGCACCGTTGGCGGGGGTAAGGGCTATGGCTACACCTTC.